This TCR beta chain was found in a study of shared clonotypes between healthy human individuals. Overall study: Per-donor plates numbered three CD4 naive, three CD4 memory, two CD8 naive and one CD8 memory.

The table came from immunoSEQ multiplex PCR; TCRdb's copy has only in-frame clones and leaves some out. The repertoire holds some 240,000 clones, with 50% to 80% as singletons. V was clipped by 0 bases and J by 2 bases; unmatched bases: 15. CDR3 length: 21 residues. Germline CDR1 and CDR2: LNHNV and YYDKDF (reference sequence). The study, taken as a whole, reports: Genetic and exposure-history diversity was limited by the small donor number.

To note about this clone: Antigen: not known.

Sequencing was performed on memory CD4+ T cells sorted from blood. Subset specified: CD45RA-negative fraction. The chain has TRBV15 and TRBJ2-1; 11 positions agree with TRBD2. The TCR was taken from a man aged 25-40 years in good health. In nucleotides, the CDR3 is TGTGCCACCAGCAGAGATCAACTACTAGCGGGAGTTCTTGGGGCCTACAATGAGCAGTTCTTC. This translates into CATSRDQLLAGVLGAYNEQFF. The full variable domain, with the rest looked up from reference TRBV15 and TRBJ2-1, is DAMVIQNPRYQVTQFGKPVTLSCSQTLNHNVMYWYQQKSSQAPKLLFHYYDKDFNNEADTPDNFQSRRPNTSFCFLDIRSPGLGDTAMYLCATSRDQLLAGVLGAYNEQFFGPGTRLTVL.